One and the same sample provided the 4 T cell receptor beta chains below, sequenced in a study of CD8+CD57+ T cells in acquired aplastic anemia. Genomic DNA was employed as the template in profiling TCR beta VDJ and CDR3. TCRdb called the reads again in MiXCR, with one record for every CDR3 protein. This repertoire shows 150,000 to 200,000 distinct CDR3 sequences, more than 45% found once; its top ten account for roughly 3.2%. Sequencing involved patients with CD8+CD57+ cell expansion previously shown by flow cytometry. The sequenced sample consisted of sorted CD4+, CD8+, or CD8+CD57+ T cells (not recorded which) from PBMCs. Receptors were obtained from a human donor with aplastic anemia.

This chain links TRBV2 with TRBJ2-3; 8 bases are shared with TRBD2. The V gene's germline CDR1 is SNHLY and CDR2 FYNNEI. The CDR3 covers 14 residues. After removal of 8 bases from V and 1 base from J, the junction contained 5 bases not matched to a gene. The CDR3 sequence is CASLQAGGTDTQYF. CDR3 nucleotide sequence: TGTGCCAGCTTGCAAGCGGGGGGCACAGATACGCAGTATTTT.

This clonotype was seen ten or more times. The V gene is TRBV7-6, the J gene TRBJ2-1, with TRBD2 as a possible D gene (6 bases). This CDR3 contains 15 residues. Germline V gene lookup returns CDR1 SGHVS and CDR2 FNYEAQ. The V gene lost 2 bases and the J gene lost 2 bases, with 10 bases spanning the gap. The CDR3 coding sequence is TGTGCCAGCAGCTTATTAGCGGATACCTACAATGAGCAGTTCTTC. Its translation is CASSLLADTYNEQFF.

This clonotype was seen at least ten times. The J gene is TRBJ2-3, the V gene TRBV20-1, with a weak D call TRBD2 (6 bases). Trimming took 4 bases from V and 0 from J, leaving 14 bases between them. The CDR3 covers 15 residues. Per the germline V gene, CDR1 is DFQATT and CDR2 is SNEGSKA (reference sequence). CDR3 region: CSATPSVTSTDTQYF. DNA for the CDR3: TGCAGTGCTACGCCTAGCGTGACTAGCACAGATACGCAGTATTTT.

This clonotype was seen only once. With a much larger clone just one base away, this may be a read error. The V call is TRBV5-1, the J call TRBJ2-3, with TRBD2 identical over 7 bases. Germline CDR1 SGHRS, CDR2 YFSETQ. This CDR3 comprises 15 residues. With 4 bases clipped from V and 1 base from J, the junction kept 6 bases outside the gene matches. In nucleotides, the CDR3 is TGCGCCAGCAGCCCAGGACTAGTTGGCACAGATACGCAGTATTTT. This gives the protein CASSPGLVGTDTQYF.